The 4 T cell receptor beta chains below all came from one sample that was sequenced in a study of T cell responses to AZD1222 COVID-19 vaccine. Profiling relied on immunoSEQ multiplex PCR, and the TCRdb table lists in-frame clones only, not all of them. The data show 120,000 or so clones, with 88% seen just once and more than 5.5% held by the top ten. The specimen comprised peripheral blood, sampled on day 0 of AZD1222 vaccination. The receptors come from an adult in good health.

This chain uses TRBV7-6 with TRBJ2-7; no clear D gene. V lost 5 bases and J 0 bases, leaving 14 bases between the germline ends. Germline V gene data show CDR1 as SGHVS and CDR2 as FNYEAQ. The CDR3 is 15 residues long. The CDR3 DNA reads as TGTGCCAGCAGCCCGGTAATCCTTAGCTCCTACGAGCAGTACTTC. This sequence encodes CASSPVILSSYEQYF.

This chain joins TRBV5-1 and TRBJ2-2, with 9 bases matching TRBD2. The CDR3 totals 17 residues. Losses at the gene ends were 0 bases for V and 6 bases for J; bases not matched to a gene: 9. Germline loops: CDR1 SGHRS, CDR2 YFSETQ. The CDR3 DNA follows: TGCGCCAGCAGCTTGGTTAGTGTAGCGGGAGCCCCCGGGGAGCTGTTTTTT. This gives the protein CASSLVSVAGAPGELFF. The variable domain in full, with the rest retrieved from reference TRBV5-1 and TRBJ2-2, is KAGVTQTPRYLIKTRGQQVTLSCSPISGHRSVSWYQQTPGQGLQFLFEYFSETQRNKGNFPGRFSGRQFSNSRSEMNVSTLELGDSALYLCASSLVSVAGAPGELFFGEGSRLTVL.

The chain recombines TRBV29-1 with TRBJ1-1, with D possibly matching TRBD1 (6 bases). V lost 7 bases and J 1 base, leaving 13 bases between the germline ends. The CDR3 spans 13 residues. Germline-derived CDR1 and CDR2 are SQVTM and ANQGSEA. The CDR3 region has the DNA TGCAGCGCCCAGGGGCAGCCGAACACTGAAGCTTTCTTT. Protein sequence: CSAQGQPNTEAFF.

V and J are TRBV2 and TRBJ2-3; D unresolved. The ends were cut back, 5 bases at V and 3 bases at J, with 0 bases in the middle. Germline assignment: CDR1 SNHLY and CDR2 FYNNEI. CDR3 length equals 10 residues. The CDR3 loop is CASSTDTQYF. Written as DNA, the CDR3 is TGTGCCAGCAGTACAGATACGCAGTATTTT.